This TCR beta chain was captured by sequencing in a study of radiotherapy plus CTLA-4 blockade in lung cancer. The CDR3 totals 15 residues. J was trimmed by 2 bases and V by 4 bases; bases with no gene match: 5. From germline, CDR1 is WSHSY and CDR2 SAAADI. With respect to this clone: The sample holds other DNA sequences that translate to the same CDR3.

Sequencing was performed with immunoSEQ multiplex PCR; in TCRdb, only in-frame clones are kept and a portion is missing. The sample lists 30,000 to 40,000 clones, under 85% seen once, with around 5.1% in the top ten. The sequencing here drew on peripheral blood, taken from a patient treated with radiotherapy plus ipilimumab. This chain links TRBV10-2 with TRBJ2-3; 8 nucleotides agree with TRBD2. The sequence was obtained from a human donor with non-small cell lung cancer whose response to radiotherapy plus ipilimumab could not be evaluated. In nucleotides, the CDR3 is TGCGCCAGCAGTGTTTTAGCGGGACTCACAGATACGCAGTATTTT. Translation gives CASSVLAGLTDTQYF.